These T cell receptor beta chains were read from a single sample in a study of cytomegalovirus exposure and HLA in healthy donors. Repertoires were generated with immunoSEQ multiplex PCR, while TCRdb's copy carries only in-frame clones and drops some. This table has about 120,000 clones, 60% to 85% appearing once. Sequencing was done on a sample of PBMCs. The receptor set was obtained from a female donor in good health and CMV-seronegative. Both conserved end residues are part of each CDR3. Each record gives: V gene, J gene, D gene, CDR3 protein. D genes are given only for firm matches.

v_gene: TRBV6-5
j_gene: TRBJ2-7
d_gene: TRBD2
CDR3aa: CASSRLAGPYEQYF

v_gene: TRBV15
j_gene: TRBJ1-6
d_gene: .
CDR3aa: CATSRDWGDNSPLHF

v_gene: TRBV30
j_gene: TRBJ1-5
d_gene: .
CDR3aa: CAFSKGPNQPQHF

v_gene: TRBV2
j_gene: TRBJ2-5
d_gene: TRBD2
CDR3aa: CASTSGLAGGPWLRETQYF

v_gene: TRBV7-8
j_gene: TRBJ1-2
d_gene: TRBD1
CDR3aa: CASSFDRAGYTF

v_gene: TRBV2
j_gene: TRBJ1-3
d_gene: .
CDR3aa: CASSVETGRSTIYF

v_gene: TRBV7-2
j_gene: TRBJ1-1
d_gene: .
CDR3aa: CASSPSRGRHTEAFF

v_gene: TRBV5-8
j_gene: TRBJ1-2
d_gene: .
CDR3aa: CASSFARNGYTF

v_gene: TRBV7-9
j_gene: TRBJ1-2
d_gene: .
CDR3aa: CSSSFNRDGYTF

v_gene: TRBV14
j_gene: TRBJ2-1
d_gene: TRBD1
CDR3aa: CASSRQGGYNEQFF

v_gene: TRBV7-6
j_gene: TRBJ2-7
d_gene: .
CDR3aa: CASSLGRGYEQYF

v_gene: TRBV30
j_gene: TRBJ1-3
d_gene: TRBD1
CDR3aa: CAWSVFLNPQGAKGHTIYF

v_gene: TRBV19
j_gene: TRBJ2-7
d_gene: .
CDR3aa: CASQPSDRSSYEQYF

v_gene: TRBV9
j_gene: TRBJ1-2
d_gene: .
CDR3aa: CASSVGEREHGYTF

v_gene: TRBV10-2
j_gene: TRBJ1-2
d_gene: .
CDR3aa: CASMKDSYGYTF

v_gene: TRBV30
j_gene: TRBJ2-2
d_gene: .
CDR3aa: CASLNTGELFF

v_gene: TRBV10-3
j_gene: TRBJ1-6
d_gene: .
CDR3aa: CAISERGRSSYNSPLHF

v_gene: TRBV7-2
j_gene: TRBJ2-7
d_gene: TRBD2
CDR3aa: CASSPYGTSGAYEQYF

v_gene: TRBV6-5
j_gene: TRBJ1-2
d_gene: .
CDR3aa: CAAAEFLLSGYTF

v_gene: TRBV4-1
j_gene: TRBJ2-1
d_gene: TRBD2
CDR3aa: CASSIRTSGVDEQFF

v_gene: TRBV19
j_gene: TRBJ1-2
d_gene: TRBD1
CDR3aa: CASSSTGVARGYTF

v_gene: TRBV30
j_gene: TRBJ2-7
d_gene: TRBD1
CDR3aa: CAWSPLDRGGEQYF

v_gene: TRBV4-3
j_gene: TRBJ1-5
d_gene: .
CDR3aa: CASSQDLNVRVDPQHF

v_gene: TRBV7-9
j_gene: TRBJ2-7
d_gene: .
CDR3aa: CASSVLGGYEQYF

v_gene: TRBV5-4
j_gene: TRBJ1-1
d_gene: .
CDR3aa: CASSLAGVPGGTEAFF

v_gene: TRBV19
j_gene: TRBJ1-1
d_gene: .
CDR3aa: CASSIDTTTSEAFF

v_gene: TRBV6-1
j_gene: TRBJ2-1
d_gene: .
CDR3aa: CASAQESYNEQFF

v_gene: TRBV2
j_gene: TRBJ2-3
d_gene: TRBD2
CDR3aa: CASNHGGAADTQYF

v_gene: TRBV11-3
j_gene: TRBJ1-3
d_gene: TRBD1
CDR3aa: CAPGGTGGFAGNTIYF

v_gene: TRBV5-4
j_gene: TRBJ2-3
d_gene: TRBD2
CDR3aa: CASSRKLAGSTDTQYF

v_gene: TRBV15
j_gene: TRBJ1-2
d_gene: .
CDR3aa: CATSTRAYDGGAYGYTF

v_gene: TRBV9
j_gene: TRBJ2-3
d_gene: TRBD2
CDR3aa: CASSVSGGGTDTQYF

v_gene: TRBV19
j_gene: TRBJ2-7
d_gene: TRBD2
CDR3aa: CASSVLSGGSEQYF

v_gene: TRBV5-4
j_gene: TRBJ2-1
d_gene: .
CDR3aa: CASSLEGDINEQFF

v_gene: TRBV27
j_gene: TRBJ2-7
d_gene: TRBD2
CDR3aa: CASSLFAGDTYEQYF

v_gene: TRBV7-2
j_gene: TRBJ1-2
d_gene: .
CDR3aa: CASSLVQNGVYGYTF

v_gene: TRBV6-5
j_gene: TRBJ1-6
d_gene: .
CDR3aa: CATRTADSSPLHF

v_gene: TRBV5-1
j_gene: TRBJ2-5
d_gene: TRBD1
CDR3aa: CASSLESGTGFLGTQYF

v_gene: TRBV10-2
j_gene: TRBJ2-3
d_gene: TRBD2
CDR3aa: CASSPVSGAGNTQYF

v_gene: TRBV4-3
j_gene: TRBJ1-2
d_gene: TRBD1
CDR3aa: CASSQEGTGGRRGYTF